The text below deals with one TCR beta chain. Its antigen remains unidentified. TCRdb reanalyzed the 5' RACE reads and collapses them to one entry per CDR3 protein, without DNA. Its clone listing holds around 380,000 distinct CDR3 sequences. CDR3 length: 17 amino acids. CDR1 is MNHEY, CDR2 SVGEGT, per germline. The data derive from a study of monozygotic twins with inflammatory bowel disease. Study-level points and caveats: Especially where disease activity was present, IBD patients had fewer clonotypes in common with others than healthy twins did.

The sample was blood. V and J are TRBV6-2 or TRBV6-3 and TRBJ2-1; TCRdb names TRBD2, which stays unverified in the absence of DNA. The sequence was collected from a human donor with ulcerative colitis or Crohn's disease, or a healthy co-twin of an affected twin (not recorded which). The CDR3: CASSTGTSGRAFNEQFF.